Following are 13 T cell receptor beta chains from one sample sequenced in a study of blood T cell repertoires in COVID-19. Measured with immunoSEQ multiplex PCR; TCRdb has only the in-frame clones, and not every one. The sample includes 85,000 to 120,000 clones, over 55% of them seen just once. Material for sequencing was peripheral blood. These receptors were obtained from a human donor with acute or convalescent COVID-19. The donor label of this sample is uncertain.

V usage is TRBV7-8 and J usage is TRBJ2-7; TRBD1 agrees at 8 bases. The CDR3 runs to 16 residues. The V segment lost 1 base and the J segment 2 bases; nucleotides outside the gene matches: 7. Germline assignment: CDR1 SGHVS and CDR2 FQNEAQ. CDR3 amino acids: CASSLVRGQVAYEQYF. For the CDR3, the DNA is TGTGCCAGCAGCTTAGTTCGGGGACAGGTTGCCTACGAGCAGTACTTC.

The chain joins TRBV18 to TRBJ1-2; 7 bases are shared with TRBD1. CDR1 KGHSH and CDR2 LQKENI come from the germline V gene. After removal of 0 bases from V and 2 bases from J, the junction contained 9 bases not matched to a gene. There are 17 residues in the CDR3. In DNA form, the CDR3 reads TGTGCCAGCTCACCACCGGGCGTCAGGGGGAGCAACTATGGCTACACCTTC. Translating gives CASSPPGVRGSNYGYTF.

A few counts support this clone. The chain is built from TRBV29-1 and TRBJ1-3, with 11 bases aligning to TRBD1. V dropped 8 bases and J dropped 0; count of bases not matched to a gene: 18. The CDR3 has 19 amino acids. Germline V gene sequence: CDR1 SQVTM, CDR2 ANQGSEA. The CDR3 bases are TGCAGCCCCCGTACCCGGGACAGGGGGAACTATTCCTCTGGAAACACCATATATTTT. Its protein is CSPRTRDRGNYSSGNTIYF. The entire variable domain, with the rest obtained from reference TRBV29-1 and TRBJ1-3, is as follows: SAVISQKPSRDICQRGTSLTIQCQVDSQVTMMFWYRQQPGQSLTLIATANQGSEATYESGFVIDKFPISRPNLTFSTLTVSNMSPEDSSIYLCSPRTRDRGNYSSGNTIYFGEGSWLTVV.

The CDR3 here is CASSQGAHEQYV. The CDR3 DNA follows: TGCGCCAGCAGCCAGGGGGCCCACGAGCAGTACGTC. The chain recombines TRBV10-2 with TRBJ2-7, with 8 nucleotides matching TRBD1. CDR1 and CDR2 from the germline V gene are WSHSY and SAAADI. There are 12 residues in the CDR3. V trimming: 6 bases; J trimming: 5 bases; junction bases outside the gene matches: 3.

This clone was counted a single time. The chain employs TRBV18 and TRBJ1-1; TRBD1 agrees at 7 bases. Germline CDR1 KGHSH, CDR2 LQKENI. The CDR3 runs to 15 residues. Germline trimming cut 6 bases from V and 3 bases from J; bases unmatched to any gene: 10. The DNA of the CDR3 is TGTGCCAGCTCGTTCGACAGGGCGGGGTACACTGAAGCTTTCTTT. As protein: CASSFDRAGYTEAFF. The complete variable domain, with remaining parts taken from reference TRBV18 and TRBJ1-1, reads NAGVMQNPRHLVRRRGQEARLRCSPMKGHSHVYWYRQLPEEGLKFMVYLQKENIIDESGMPKERFSAEFPKEGPSILRIQQVVRGDSAAYFCASSFDRAGYTEAFFGQGTRLTVV.

The CDR3 loop is CASSSPDRASGYTF. The CDR3 nucleotides are TGCGCCAGCAGCTCGCCGGACAGGGCTTCTGGCTACACCTTC. The gene calls are TRBV5-1 and TRBJ1-2, with TRBD1 identical over 8 bases. Germline V gene sequence: CDR1 SGHRS, CDR2 YFSETQ. The CDR3 extends over 14 amino acids. Trimming cost V 3 bases and J 7 bases; bases outside gene matches: 8.

The chain carries TRBV30 and TRBJ2-3, with 9 bases fitting TRBD2. The CDR3 has 16 residues. CDR1 and CDR2 (germline): GTSNPN, SVGIG (reference sequence). V was pared by 0 bases and J by 4 bases, with 8 bases of the junction left unmatched. CDR3 sequence: CAWSVRVSGGSDTQYF. CDR3 bases: TGTGCCTGGAGTGTACGAGTTAGCGGGGGTTCAGATACGCAGTATTTT.

V usage is TRBV14 and J usage is TRBJ1-4; tentative D call: TRBD1 (5 bases). From germline, CDR1 is SGHDN and CDR2 FVKESK. The CDR3 extends over 15 amino acids. Deletions cut 1 base from V and 7 bases from J, with 13 bases between. CDR3 sequence (DNA): TGTGCCAGCAGCCAAGTTCCGGGGGAAGGTGAAAAACTGTTTTTT. Translated: CASSQVPGEGEKLFF.

This clone came up a few times. This chain uses TRBV4-1 with TRBJ1-2, with D possibly TRBD1 on 5 matching bases. There are 15 residues in the CDR3. V lost 4 bases and J 4 bases, leaving 16 bases between the germline ends. Per germline, CDR1 MGHRA and CDR2 YSYEKL. For the CDR3, the DNA is TGCGCCAGCAGCCCTACAGGAAGCCAGGGCTATGGCTACACCTTC. Protein sequence: CASSPTGSQGYGYTF.

In this sample, this clone turned up a few times. J is TRBJ1-1 and V is TRBV18; D may be TRBD1 (5 bases). The CDR3 totals 14 residues. V was trimmed by 8 bases and J by 1 base, leaving 14 bases between them. The germline V gene encodes CDR1 KGHSH and CDR2 LQKENI. In DNA form, the CDR3 reads TGTGCCAGCCGCGACACCACAGGGAACACTGAAGCTTTCTTT. Protein: CASRDTTGNTEAFF.

This clone was seen ten or more times. V and J are TRBV7-8 and TRBJ2-1; 7 nucleotides line up with TRBD2. The trim removed 5 bases at V and 8 bases at J, leaving 9 bases unmatched. Germline CDR1 and CDR2: SGHVS and FQNEAQ. This CDR3 is 14 amino acids long. The CDR3 region has the DNA TGTGCCAGCAGCAGGGGACTAATTAGGGATGAGCAGTTCTTC. It encodes CASSRGLIRDEQFF.

The chain has TRBV6-5 and TRBJ1-2; the match to TRBD1 covers 7 bases. The V segment lost 5 bases and the J segment 4 bases; nucleotides outside the gene matches: 7. This CDR3 has 14 amino acids. The germline V gene encodes CDR1 MNHEY and CDR2 SVGAGI. CDR3 DNA sequence: TGTGCCAGCAGTCGGGACAGAAAGAGCTATGGCTACACCTTC. Translation: CASSRDRKSYGYTF.

This clone was seen a handful of times. The chain employs TRBV11-2 and TRBJ1-5, with D hard to call. Germline CDR1 reads SGHAT; CDR2 reads FQNNGV. The CDR3 length is 13 residues. V was cut by 2 bases and J by 4 bases, with 6 bases left in between. The CDR3 protein is CASSLTQNQPQHF. The CDR3 DNA reads TGTGCCAGCAGCTTAACGCAGAATCAGCCCCAGCATTTT.